Listed below are T cell receptor beta chains from one sample, sequenced in a study of PD-L1 blockade in urothelial cancer. TCRdb's table, derived via immunoSEQ multiplex PCR, lists solely in-frame clones and lacks some. The repertoire holds tens of thousands of clones, with more than 80% as singletons. Sequences were derived from PBMCs, sampled around atezolizumab (anti-PD-L1) treatment. All receptors come from a man in his sixties or seventies with urothelial cancer. Each CDR3 is given without its conserved first and last residue.

V gene	J gene	CDR3 protein
TRBV10-3	TRBJ2-2	AISRTSGGADGGELF
TRBV15	TRBJ2-2	ATSRGGTPSPGELF
TRBV29-1	TRBJ2-3	TLKGLAGEGGTDTQY
TRBV10-3	TRBJ2-3	AISLSGSGSDTQY
TRBV18	TRBJ2-5	ASSPYGVETQY
TRBV7-8	TRBJ2-6	ASSLKQRQRQGGSGANVLT
TRBV7-9	TRBJ2-3	ASSLAGTTLGRDTQY
TRBV6-6	TRBJ2-3	ASINTGTSATDTQY
TRBV5-4	TRBJ2-1	ASSQGLAGAGEQF
TRBV28	TRBJ1-5	ASSSLFQPQH
TRBV7-2	TRBJ2-3	ASGRAGTSGTDTQY
TRBV18	TRBJ1-5	ASSPLGTGSNQPQH
TRBV11-3	TRBJ2-1	ASSPFGQRQSSYNEQF
TRBV30	TRBJ2-5	AWSGQGKEAGGFETQY
TRBV5-6	TRBJ1-2	ASSLTLDRDFYGYT
TRBV29-1	TRBJ2-1	SVGEREEGVNEQF
TRBV7-2	TRBJ1-2	ASSLVSDGYT
TRBV7-9	TRBJ1-4	ASDRGGSNEKLF
TRBV15	TRBJ2-2	ATSRDTGDNTGELF
TRBV10-3	TRBJ2-7	AISANRYEQY
TRBV5-6	TRBJ1-5	ASSLVGGQPQH
TRBV4-2	TRBJ1-1	ASSQDWQGNTEAF
TRBV6-1	TRBJ1-1	ASSEPQVQGARTEAF
TRBV5-4	TRBJ1-1	ASSPGQGGLSNTEAF
TRBV21-1	TRBJ2-7	ASSNPGQLSSYEQY